These 3 T cell receptor beta chains originate from one sample sequenced in a study of shared clonotypes between healthy human individuals. Libraries were prepared by immunoSEQ multiplex PCR; TCRdb keeps only in-frame clonotypes and omits some of them. Of over 2 million clones in the sample, 85% to 95% were seen once. Material for sequencing was naive CD4+ T cells from PBMCs. Subset described: CD45RA+ positively selected. All receptors derive from a man younger than 30 in good health. Some clones in this sample may be carry-over from other donors' samples.

This clone was found a few times. This chain joins TRBV18 and TRBJ2-5; 11 bases fit TRBD2. Germline CDR1 is KGHSH and CDR2 is LQKENI. Trimming removed 6 bases from V and 5 bases from J; junction bases left unmatched: 8. This CDR3 contains 15 residues. CDR3 DNA: TGTGCCAGCTCTCCAACTAGCGGGAGTTGGGAGACCCAGTACTTC. Translated: CASSPTSGSWETQYF.

This sequence joins TRBV6-5 and TRBJ2-3; D is unresolved. The CDR3 has 12 residues. The V end lost 10 bases, the J end lost 6 bases, and 14 bases lay between the germline ends. Germline CDR1 and CDR2: MNHEY and SVGAGI. The CDR3 sequence: CATQDPADTQYF. In DNA form, the CDR3 reads TGTGCCACCCAGGACCCCGCGGATACGCAGTATTTT.

This chain connects TRBV4-3 to TRBJ2-2; no clear D gene. The CDR3 runs 21 residues. V shed 3 bases and J shed 3 bases, with 29 bases lying between them. Germline V lookup: CDR1 LGHNA, CDR2 YSLEER. In DNA, the CDR3 is TGCGCCAGCAGCCACGCCTCGGTAGGCAGACTGCACCCTCGGGACACCGGGGAGCTGTTTTTT. It is translated as CASSHASVGRLHPRDTGELFF.